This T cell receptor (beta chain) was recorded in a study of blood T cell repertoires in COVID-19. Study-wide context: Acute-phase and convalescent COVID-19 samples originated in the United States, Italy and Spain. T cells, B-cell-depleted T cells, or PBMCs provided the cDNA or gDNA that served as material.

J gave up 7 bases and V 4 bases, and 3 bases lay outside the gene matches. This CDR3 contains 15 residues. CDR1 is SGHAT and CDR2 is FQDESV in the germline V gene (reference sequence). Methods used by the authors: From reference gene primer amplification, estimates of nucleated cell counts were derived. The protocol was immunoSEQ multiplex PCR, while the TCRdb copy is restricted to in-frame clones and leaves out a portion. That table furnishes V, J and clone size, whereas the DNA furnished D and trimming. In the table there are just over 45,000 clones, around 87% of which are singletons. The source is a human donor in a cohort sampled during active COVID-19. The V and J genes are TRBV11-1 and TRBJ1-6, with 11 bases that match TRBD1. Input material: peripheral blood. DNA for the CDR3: TGTGCCAGCAGCTCCCGGACAGGGGGCAATTCACCCCTCCACTTT. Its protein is CASSSRTGGNSPLHF. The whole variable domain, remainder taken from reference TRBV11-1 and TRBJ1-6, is EAEVAQSPRYKITEKSQAVAFWCDPISGHATLYWYRQILGQGPELLVQFQDESVVDDSQLPKDRFSAERLKGVDSTLKIQPAELGDSAMYLCASSSRTGGNSPLHFGNGTRLTVT.